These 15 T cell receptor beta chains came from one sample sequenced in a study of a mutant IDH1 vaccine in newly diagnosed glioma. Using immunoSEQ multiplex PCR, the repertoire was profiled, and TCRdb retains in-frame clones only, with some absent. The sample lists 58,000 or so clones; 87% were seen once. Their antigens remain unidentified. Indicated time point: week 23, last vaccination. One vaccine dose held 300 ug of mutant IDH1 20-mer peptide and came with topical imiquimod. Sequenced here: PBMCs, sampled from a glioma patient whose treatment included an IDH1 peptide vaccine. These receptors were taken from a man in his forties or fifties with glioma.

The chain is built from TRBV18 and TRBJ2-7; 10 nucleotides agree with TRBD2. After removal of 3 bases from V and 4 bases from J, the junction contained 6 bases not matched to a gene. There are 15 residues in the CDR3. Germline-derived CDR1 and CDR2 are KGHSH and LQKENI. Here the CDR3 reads CASSPTSGTRYEQYF. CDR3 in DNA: TGTGCCAGCTCACCCACTAGCGGGACCCGATACGAGCAGTACTTC.

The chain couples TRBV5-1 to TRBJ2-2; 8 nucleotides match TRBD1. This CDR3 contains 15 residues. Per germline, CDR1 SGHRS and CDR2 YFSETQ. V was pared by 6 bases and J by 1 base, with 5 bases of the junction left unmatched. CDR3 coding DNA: TGCGCCAGCACCGACGGACAGGGGAACACCGGGGAGCTGTTTTTT. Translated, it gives CASTDGQGNTGELFF.

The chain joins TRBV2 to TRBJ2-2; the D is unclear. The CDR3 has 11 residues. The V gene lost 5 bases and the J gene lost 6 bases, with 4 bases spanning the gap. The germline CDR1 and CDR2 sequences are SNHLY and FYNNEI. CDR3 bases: TGTGCCAGCAGTTTCGCCGGGGAGCTGTTTTTT. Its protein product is CASSFAGELFF.

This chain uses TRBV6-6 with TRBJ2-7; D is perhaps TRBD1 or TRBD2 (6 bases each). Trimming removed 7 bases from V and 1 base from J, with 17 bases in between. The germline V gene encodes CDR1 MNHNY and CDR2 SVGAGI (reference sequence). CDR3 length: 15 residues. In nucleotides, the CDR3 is TGTGCCAGCAAGGGGGGCCCCTACCAATCCTACGAGCAGTACTTC. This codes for CASKGGPYQSYEQYF.

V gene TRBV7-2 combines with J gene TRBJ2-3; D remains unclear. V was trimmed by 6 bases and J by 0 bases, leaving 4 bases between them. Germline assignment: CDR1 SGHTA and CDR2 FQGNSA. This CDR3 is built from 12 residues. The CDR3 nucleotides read TGTGCCAGCAGGTATAGCACAGATACGCAGTATTTT. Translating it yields CASRYSTDTQYF.

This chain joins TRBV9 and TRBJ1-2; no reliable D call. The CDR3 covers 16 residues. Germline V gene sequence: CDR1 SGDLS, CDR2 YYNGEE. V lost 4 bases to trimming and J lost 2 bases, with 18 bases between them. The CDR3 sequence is CASSLGGPNINYGYTF. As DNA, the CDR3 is TGTGCCAGCAGCCTTGGCGGGCCCAACATCAACTATGGCTACACCTTC.

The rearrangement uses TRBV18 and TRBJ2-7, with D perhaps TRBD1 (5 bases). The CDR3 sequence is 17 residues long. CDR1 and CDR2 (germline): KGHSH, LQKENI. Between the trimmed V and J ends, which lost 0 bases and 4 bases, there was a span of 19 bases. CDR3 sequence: CASSPPNPRGAGYEQYF. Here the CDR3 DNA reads TGTGCCAGCTCACCACCGAATCCTCGAGGAGCAGGGTACGAGCAGTACTTC.

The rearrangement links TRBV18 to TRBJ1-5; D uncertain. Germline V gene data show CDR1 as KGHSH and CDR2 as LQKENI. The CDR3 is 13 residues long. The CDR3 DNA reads TGTGCTACCACGAGGGTGCCCAATCAGCCCCAGCATTTT. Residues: CATTRVPNQPQHF.

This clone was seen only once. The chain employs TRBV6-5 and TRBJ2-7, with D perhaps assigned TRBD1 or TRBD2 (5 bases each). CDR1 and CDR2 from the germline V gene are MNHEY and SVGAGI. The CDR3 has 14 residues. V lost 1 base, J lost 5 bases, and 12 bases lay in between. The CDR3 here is CASSYFGGKNEQYF. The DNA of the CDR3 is TGTGCCAGCAGTTACTTTGGGGGTAAAAACGAGCAGTACTTC.

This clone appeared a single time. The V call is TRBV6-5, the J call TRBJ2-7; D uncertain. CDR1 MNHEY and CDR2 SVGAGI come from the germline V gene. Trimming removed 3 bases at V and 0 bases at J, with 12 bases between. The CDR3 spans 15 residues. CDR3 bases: TGTGCCAGCAGTTATGGGGTCGTACGCTCCTACGAGCAGTACTTC. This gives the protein CASSYGVVRSYEQYF.

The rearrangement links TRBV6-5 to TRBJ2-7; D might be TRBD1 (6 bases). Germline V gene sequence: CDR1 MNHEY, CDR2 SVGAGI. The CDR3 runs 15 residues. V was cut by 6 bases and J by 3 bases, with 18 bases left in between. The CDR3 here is CASRQGRAAVYEQYF. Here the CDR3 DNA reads TGTGCCAGCAGACAGGGTAGGGCAGCGGTCTACGAGCAGTACTTC.

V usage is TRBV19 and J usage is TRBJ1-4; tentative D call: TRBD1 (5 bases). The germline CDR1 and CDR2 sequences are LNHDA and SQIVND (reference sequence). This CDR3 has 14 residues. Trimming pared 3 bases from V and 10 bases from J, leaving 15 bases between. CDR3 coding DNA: TGTGCCAGTAGTATCAACGGGGGTCTCGTAAAACTGTTTTTT. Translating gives CASSINGGLVKLFF.

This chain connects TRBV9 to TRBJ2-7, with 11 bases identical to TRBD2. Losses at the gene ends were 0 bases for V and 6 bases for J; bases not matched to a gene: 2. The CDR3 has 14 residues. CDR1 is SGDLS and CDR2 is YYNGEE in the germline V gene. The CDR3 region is CASSVGTSGREQYF. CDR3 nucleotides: TGTGCCAGCAGCGTAGGGACTAGCGGGCGCGAGCAGTACTTC.

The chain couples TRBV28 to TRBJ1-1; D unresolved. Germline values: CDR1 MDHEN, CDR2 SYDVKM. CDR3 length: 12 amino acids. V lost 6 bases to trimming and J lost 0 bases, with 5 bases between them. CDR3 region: CASRWVNTEAFF. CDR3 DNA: TGTGCCAGCAGGTGGGTGAACACTGAAGCTTTCTTT.

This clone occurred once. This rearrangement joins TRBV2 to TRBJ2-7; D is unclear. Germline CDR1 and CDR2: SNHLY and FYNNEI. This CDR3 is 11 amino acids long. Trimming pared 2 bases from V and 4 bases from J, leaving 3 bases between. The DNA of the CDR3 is TGTGCCAGCAGTGAATGGTACGAGCAGTACTTC. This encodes CASSEWYEQYF.